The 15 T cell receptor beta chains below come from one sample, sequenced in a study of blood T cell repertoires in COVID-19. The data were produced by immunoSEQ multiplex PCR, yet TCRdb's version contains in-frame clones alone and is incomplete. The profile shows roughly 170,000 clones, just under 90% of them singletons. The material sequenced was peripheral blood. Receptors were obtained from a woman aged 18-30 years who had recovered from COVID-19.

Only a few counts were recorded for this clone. The CDR3 bases are TGTGCCAGTAGTATACAGGTAGTCTCACCCCTCCACTTT. This gives the protein CASSIQVVSPLHF. J is TRBJ1-6 and V is TRBV19; D gene unclear. V lost 2 bases, J lost 10 bases, and 9 bases lay in between. CDR3 length equals 13 residues. Germline CDR1 LNHDA, CDR2 SQIVND (reference sequence). The whole variable domain, remainder taken from reference TRBV19 and TRBJ1-6, is DGGITQSPKYLFRKEGQNVTLSCEQNLNHDAMYWYRQDPGQGLRLIYYSQIVNDFQKGDIAEGYSVSREKKESFPLTVTSAQKNPTAFYLCASSIQVVSPLHFGNGTRLTVT.

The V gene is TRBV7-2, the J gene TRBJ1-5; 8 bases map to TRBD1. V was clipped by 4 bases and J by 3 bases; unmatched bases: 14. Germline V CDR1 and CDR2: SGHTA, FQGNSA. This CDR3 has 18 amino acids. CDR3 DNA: TGTGCCAGCAGCTCAACGCCCACAGGGGGTTGGGACAATCAGCCCCAGCATTTT. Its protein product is CASSSTPTGGWDNQPQHF.

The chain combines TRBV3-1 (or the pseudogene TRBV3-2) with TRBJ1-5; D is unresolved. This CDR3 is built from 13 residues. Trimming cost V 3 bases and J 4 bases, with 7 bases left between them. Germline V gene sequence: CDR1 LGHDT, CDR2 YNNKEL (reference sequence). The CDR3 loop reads CASSQRANQPQHF. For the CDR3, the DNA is TGTGCCAGCAGCCAGAGGGCGAATCAGCCCCAGCATTTT.

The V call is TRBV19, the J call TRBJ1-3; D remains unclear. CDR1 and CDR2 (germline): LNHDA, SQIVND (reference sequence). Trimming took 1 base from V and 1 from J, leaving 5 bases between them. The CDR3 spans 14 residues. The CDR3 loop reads CASSIAGSGNTIYF. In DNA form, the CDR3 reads TGTGCCAGTAGTATAGCAGGATCTGGAAACACCATATATTTT.

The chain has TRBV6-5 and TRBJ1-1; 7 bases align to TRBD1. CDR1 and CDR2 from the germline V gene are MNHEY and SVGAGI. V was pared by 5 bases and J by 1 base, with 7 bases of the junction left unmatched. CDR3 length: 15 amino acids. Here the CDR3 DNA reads TGTGCCAGCAGTATCCCCGGGACAGCGAACACTGAAGCTTTCTTT. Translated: CASSIPGTANTEAFF.

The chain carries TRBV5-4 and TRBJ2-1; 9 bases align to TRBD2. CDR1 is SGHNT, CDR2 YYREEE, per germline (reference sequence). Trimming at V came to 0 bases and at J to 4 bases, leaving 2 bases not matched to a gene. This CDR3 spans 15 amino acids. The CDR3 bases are TGTGCCAGCAGCTTGGGACTAGCGGTTTACAATGAGCAGTTCTTC. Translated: CASSLGLAVYNEQFF.

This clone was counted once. The CDR3, as DNA: TGTGCCAGCAGTATGGCGGGAGGCCTCAATGAGCAGTTCTTC. Translated: CASSMAGGLNEQFF. V gene TRBV6-5 combines with J gene TRBJ2-1; TRBD2 matches 8 bases. The CDR3 contains 14 residues. Germline assignment: CDR1 MNHEY and CDR2 SVGAGI. The V gene end was trimmed by 5 bases and the J gene end by 6 bases; junction bases not matched to a gene: 6.

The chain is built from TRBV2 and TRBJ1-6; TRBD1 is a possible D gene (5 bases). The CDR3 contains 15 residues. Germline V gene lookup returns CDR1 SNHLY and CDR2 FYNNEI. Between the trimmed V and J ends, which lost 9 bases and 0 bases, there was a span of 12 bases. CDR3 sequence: CASRDSRSYNSPLHF. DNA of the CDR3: TGTGCCAGTCGGGACTCCCGCTCCTATAATTCACCCCTCCACTTT.

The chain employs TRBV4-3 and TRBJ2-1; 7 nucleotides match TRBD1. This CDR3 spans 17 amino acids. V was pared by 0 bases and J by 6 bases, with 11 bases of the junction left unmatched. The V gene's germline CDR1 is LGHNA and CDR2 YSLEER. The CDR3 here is CASSQDPPGGGGNEQFF. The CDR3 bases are TGCGCCAGCAGCCAAGATCCCCCAGGGGGTGGGGGCAATGAGCAGTTCTTC.

Here the CDR3 DNA reads TGTGCCAGCAGTACCTACCAGGGGACTAGCGGGAAAAACATTCAGTACTTC. Translating gives CASSTYQGTSGKNIQYF. The chain couples TRBV6-2 or TRBV6-3 to TRBJ2-4; TRBD2 matches 12 bases. The CDR3 has 17 amino acids. Germline loops: CDR1 MNHEY, CDR2 SVGEGT. V gave up 5 bases and J gave up 4 bases; unmatched junction bases: 9.

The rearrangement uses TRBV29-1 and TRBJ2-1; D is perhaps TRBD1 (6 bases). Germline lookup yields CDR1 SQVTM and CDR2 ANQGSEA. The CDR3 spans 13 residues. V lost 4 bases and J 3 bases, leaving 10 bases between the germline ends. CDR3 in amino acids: CSVAQGDYNEQFF. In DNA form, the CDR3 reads TGCAGCGTTGCACAGGGTGACTACAATGAGCAGTTCTTC.

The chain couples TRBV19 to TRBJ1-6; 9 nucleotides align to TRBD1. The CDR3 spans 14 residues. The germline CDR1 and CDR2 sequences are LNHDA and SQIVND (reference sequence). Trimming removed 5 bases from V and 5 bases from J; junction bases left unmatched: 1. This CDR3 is CASSWTGDNSPLHF. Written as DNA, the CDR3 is TGTGCCAGTAGTTGGACAGGGGATAATTCACCCCTCCACTTT. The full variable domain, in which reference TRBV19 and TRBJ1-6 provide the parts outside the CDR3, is DGGITQSPKYLFRKEGQNVTLSCEQNLNHDAMYWYRQDPGQGLRLIYYSQIVNDFQKGDIAEGYSVSREKKESFPLTVTSAQKNPTAFYLCASSWTGDNSPLHFGNGTRLTVT.

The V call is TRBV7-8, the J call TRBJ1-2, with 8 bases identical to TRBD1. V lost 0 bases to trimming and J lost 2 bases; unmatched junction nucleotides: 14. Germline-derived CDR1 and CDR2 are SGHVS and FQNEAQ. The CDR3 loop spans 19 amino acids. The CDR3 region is CASSLAPDSGTGVNYGYTF. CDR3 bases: TGTGCCAGCAGCTTAGCACCAGATTCCGGGACAGGAGTCAACTATGGCTACACCTTC.

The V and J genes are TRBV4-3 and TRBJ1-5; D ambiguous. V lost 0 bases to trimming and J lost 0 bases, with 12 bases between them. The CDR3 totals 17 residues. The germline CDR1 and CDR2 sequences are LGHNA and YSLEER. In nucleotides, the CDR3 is TGCGCCAGCAGCCAAGATGGGTGGGGAGGTAGCAATCAGCCCCAGCATTTT. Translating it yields CASSQDGWGGSNQPQHF.

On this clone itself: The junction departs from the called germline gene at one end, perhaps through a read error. CDR3 DNA sequence: TGTGCCAGCAGCCCATCCCCCGGGGACAACTCTGGCTACACCTTC. Protein product: CASSPSPGDNSGYTF. The chain joins TRBV7-3 to TRBJ1-2; D may be TRBD1 (6 bases). The CDR3 has 15 residues. Germline lookup yields CDR1 SGHTA and CDR2 FQGTGA.